Given below is one T cell receptor beta chain in context. The antigen remains undetermined. Germline loops: CDR1 SGDLS, CDR2 YYNGEE. This CDR3 has 14 amino acids. TCRdb reprocessed the 5' RACE reads and keeps a single row for each CDR3 protein, giving no DNA. The sample spans over 100,000 distinct CDR3 sequences; the ten largest clones claim under 20%. These data originate in a study of T cells expressing NK-cell markers. For the study at large: Out of eight donors sequenced, seven tested HCMV-seropositive and the remaining one seronegative. Whole-study results and caveats: Top CD8+ clonotypes included the dominant CD3+CD56+NKG2C+ clonotypes in 5 or 6 donors. A few donors' CD3+CD56-NKG2C+ cells were dominated by the same clonotypes.

This clonotype was sampled from a woman aged 18-69 years in good health. The V gene is TRBV9, the J gene TRBJ1-3. The material sequenced was blood T cells: a sorted CD56 or NKG2C T cell subset, CD4+ or CD8+ T cells, or bulk PBMC T cells (not recorded which). The chain's CDR3 is CASSVLFSGNTIYF.